Following are 12 T cell receptor beta chains from one sample sequenced in a study of shared clonotypes between healthy human individuals. Sequencing was performed with immunoSEQ multiplex PCR; in TCRdb, only in-frame clones are kept and a portion is missing. The table records about 470,000 clones, 70% to 80% of them present only once. Sequencing was carried out using PBMCs. The source is a woman between 40 and 50 years old in good health. Some clones in this sample may be carry-over from other donors' samples.

The chain is built from TRBV7-8 and TRBJ2-1; 9 nucleotides align to TRBD2. The trim removed 1 base at V and 8 bases at J, leaving 6 bases unmatched. Looked up from germline, CDR1 is SGHVS and CDR2 is FQNEAQ. CDR3 length: 15 amino acids. The CDR3 bases are TGTGCCAGCAGCTTAGGGGCTAGCGGGATCCATGAGCAGTTCTTC. Its translation: CASSLGASGIHEQFF.

This clone was observed a single time. The chain is built from TRBV11-3 and TRBJ1-1; 8 nucleotides align to TRBD1. The CDR3 loop spans 15 amino acids. Germline V gene data show CDR1 as SGHNT and CDR2 as YENEEA. Germline trimming cut 7 bases from V and 0 bases from J; bases unmatched to any gene: 7. In nucleotides, the CDR3 is TGTGCCAGCACCGTAGGACAGGGAATGAACACTGAAGCTTTCTTT. It is translated as CASTVGQGMNTEAFF.

This chain joins TRBV28 and TRBJ2-4; TRBD2 matches 14 bases. V lost 2 bases, J lost 8 bases, and 8 bases stayed unmatched. Germline V gives CDR1 MDHEN, CDR2 SYDVKM. The CDR3 has 17 amino acids. The CDR3 sequence is CASSLAGLAGGGHIQYF. In DNA, the CDR3 is TGTGCCAGCAGTTTAGCCGGACTAGCGGGAGGCGGGCACATTCAGTACTTC. Complete variable domain (other parts from reference TRBV28 and TRBJ2-4): DVKVTQSSRYLVKRTGEKVFLECVQDMDHENMFWYRQDPGLGLRLIYFSYDVKMKEKGDIPEGYSVSREKKERFSLILESASTNQTSMYLCASSLAGLAGGGHIQYFGAGTRLSVL.

V is TRBV10-3 and J is TRBJ2-3; TRBD1 matches 7 bases. CDR3 size: 16 residues. V gave up 8 bases and J gave up 0 bases; unmatched junction bases: 11. CDR1 and CDR2 (germline): ENHRY, SYGVKD. The CDR3 loop reads CAIAEQGSMSTDTQYF. The CDR3, as DNA: TGTGCCATCGCGGAACAGGGGTCCATGAGCACAGATACGCAGTATTTT.

This clone was counted at least ten times. The rearrangement links TRBV19 to TRBJ1-5, with a weak D call TRBD1 (6 bases). The CDR3 has 13 residues. The germline V gene has CDR1 LNHDA and CDR2 SQIVND (reference sequence). The V gene lost 4 bases and the J gene lost 5 bases, with 9 bases spanning the gap. The CDR3 DNA sequence: TGTGCCAGTAGTACCTCAGGGGATCAGCCCCAGCATTTT. Its translation is CASSTSGDQPQHF.

A single count supports this clone. The V call is TRBV7-9, the J call TRBJ2-1; D is possibly TRBD2 (7 bases). There are 15 residues in the CDR3. Germline V gene sequence: CDR1 SEHNR, CDR2 FQNEAQ (reference sequence). Trimming stripped 0 bases from V and 8 bases from J, with 14 bases between. CDR3 loop: CASSLAGRGIHEQFF. The CDR3, as DNA: TGTGCCAGCAGCTTAGCTGGGAGGGGGATCCATGAGCAGTTCTTC.

The chain employs TRBV25-1 and TRBJ2-7; no clear D gene. The CDR3 extends over 11 amino acids. Germline-derived CDR1 and CDR2 are MGHDK and SYGVNS. V was clipped by 6 bases and J by 3 bases, with 6 bases between them. The CDR3 DNA reads as TGTGCCAGCAGCAGAGTCTACGAGCAGTACTTC. It yields the protein CASSRVYEQYF.

CDR3 residues: CASSSPPPGLAGGANTGELFF. CDR3 DNA sequence: TGTGCCAGCAGTTCCCCCCCACCGGGACTAGCGGGAGGCGCGAACACCGGGGAGCTGTTTTTT. This chain joins TRBV27 and TRBJ2-2; 15 positions match TRBD2. CDR3 length equals 21 residues. Trimming at V came to 4 bases and at J to 0 bases, leaving 12 bases not matched to a gene. Germline-derived CDR1 and CDR2 are MNHEY and SMNVEV (reference sequence).

The V and J genes are TRBV28 and TRBJ2-5; no firm D call. Trimming left V 6 bases short and J 5 bases short, with 10 bases between. The CDR3 loop spans 12 amino acids. The germline V gene encodes CDR1 MDHEN and CDR2 SYDVKM. This CDR3 reads CASRPPGETQYF. In DNA, the CDR3 is TGTGCCAGCAGACCCCCCGGGGAGACCCAGTACTTC.

V is TRBV5-4 and J is TRBJ2-7; a possible D gene is TRBD1 (5 bases). This CDR3 spans 15 amino acids. The germline gives CDR1 SGHNT, CDR2 YYREEE (reference sequence). Trimming left V 1 base short and J 4 bases short, with 15 bases between. The CDR3 sequence: CASSLSPGPGYEQYF. Here the CDR3 DNA reads TGTGCCAGCAGCTTGAGTCCAGGACCAGGGTACGAGCAGTACTTC.

The rearrangement links TRBV5-1 to TRBJ1-3; the D is unclear. The germline gives CDR1 SGHRS, CDR2 YFSETQ. The CDR3 length is 15 residues. Trimming removed 0 bases at V and 4 bases at J, with 11 bases between. The CDR3 reads CASSLAGRTGNTIYF. CDR3 nucleotides: TGCGCCAGCAGCTTGGCTGGCAGGACCGGAAACACCATATATTTT.

The chain is built from TRBV10-3 and TRBJ2-5; 13 nucleotides match TRBD2. The better agreement between TRBJ2-7 and the DNA end casts doubt on the J call. Germline V gene sequence: CDR1 ENHRY, CDR2 SYGVKD. CDR3 size: 16 residues. CDR3 nucleotide sequence: TGTGCCATCAGTGAGTCGGGGACTAGCGGGGACTACGAGCAGTACTTC. This gives the protein CAISESGTSGDYEQYF.